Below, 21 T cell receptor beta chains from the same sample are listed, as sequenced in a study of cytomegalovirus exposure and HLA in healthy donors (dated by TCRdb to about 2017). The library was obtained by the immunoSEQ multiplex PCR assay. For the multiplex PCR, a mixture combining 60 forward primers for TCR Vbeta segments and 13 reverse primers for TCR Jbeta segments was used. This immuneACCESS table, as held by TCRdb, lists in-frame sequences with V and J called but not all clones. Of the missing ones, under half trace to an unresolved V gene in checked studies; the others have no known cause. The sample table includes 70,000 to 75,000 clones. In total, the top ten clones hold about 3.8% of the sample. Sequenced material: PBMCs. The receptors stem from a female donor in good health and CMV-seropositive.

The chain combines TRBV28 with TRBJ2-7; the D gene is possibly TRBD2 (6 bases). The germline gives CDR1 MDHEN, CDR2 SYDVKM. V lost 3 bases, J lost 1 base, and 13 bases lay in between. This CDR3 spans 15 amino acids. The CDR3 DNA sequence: TGTGCCAGCAGTTTTTCAGCGGGCCTATCCTACGAGCAGTACTTC. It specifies CASSFSAGLSYEQYF.

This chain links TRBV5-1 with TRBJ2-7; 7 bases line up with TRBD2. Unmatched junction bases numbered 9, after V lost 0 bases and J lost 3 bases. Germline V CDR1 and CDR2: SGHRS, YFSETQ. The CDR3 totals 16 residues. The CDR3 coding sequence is TGCGCCAGCAGCTTGGACAGCGGGGCCCTAGGCTACGAGCAGTACTTC. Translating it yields CASSLDSGALGYEQYF.

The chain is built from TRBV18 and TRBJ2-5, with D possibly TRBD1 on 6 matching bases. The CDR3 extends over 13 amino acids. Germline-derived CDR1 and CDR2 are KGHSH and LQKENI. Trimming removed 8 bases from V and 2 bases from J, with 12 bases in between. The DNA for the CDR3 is TGTGCCAGCACCCCGGGACAACAAGAGACCCAGTACTTC. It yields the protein CASTPGQQETQYF.

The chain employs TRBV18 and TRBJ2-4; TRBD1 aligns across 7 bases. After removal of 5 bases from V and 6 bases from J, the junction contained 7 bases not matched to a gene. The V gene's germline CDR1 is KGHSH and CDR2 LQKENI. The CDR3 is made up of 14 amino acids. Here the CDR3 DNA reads TGTGCCAGCTCAACCGGGACAGCCCCAAACATTCAGTACTTC. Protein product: CASSTGTAPNIQYF.

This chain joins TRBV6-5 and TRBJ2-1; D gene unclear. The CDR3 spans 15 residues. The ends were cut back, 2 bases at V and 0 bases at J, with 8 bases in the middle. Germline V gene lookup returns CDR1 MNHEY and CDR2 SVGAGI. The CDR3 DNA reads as TGTGCCAGCAGTTACAGTGCGCACTCCTACAATGAGCAGTTCTTC. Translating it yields CASSYSAHSYNEQFF.

The CDR3 loop reads CASSTGREAFF. In DNA form, the CDR3 reads TGTGCCAGCTCAACAGGGCGTGAAGCTTTCTTT. The genes are TRBV18 and TRBJ1-1; D is perhaps TRBD1 (6 bases). With 5 bases removed from V and 7 bases from J, the gap between germline ends came to 8 bases. The germline V gene encodes CDR1 KGHSH and CDR2 LQKENI. This CDR3 has 11 amino acids. The whole variable domain, remainder taken from reference TRBV18 and TRBJ1-1, is NAGVMQNPRHLVRRRGQEARLRCSPMKGHSHVYWYRQLPEEGLKFMVYLQKENIIDESGMPKERFSAEFPKEGPSILRIQQVVRGDSAAYFCASSTGREAFFGQGTRLTVV.

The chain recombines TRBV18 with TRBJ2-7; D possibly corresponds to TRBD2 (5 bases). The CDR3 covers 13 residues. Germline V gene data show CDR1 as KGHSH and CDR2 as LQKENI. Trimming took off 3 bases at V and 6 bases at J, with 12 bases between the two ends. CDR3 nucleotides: TGTGCCAGCTCACCGCTTGAGGGCCGCGAGCAGTACTTC. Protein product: CASSPLEGREQYF.

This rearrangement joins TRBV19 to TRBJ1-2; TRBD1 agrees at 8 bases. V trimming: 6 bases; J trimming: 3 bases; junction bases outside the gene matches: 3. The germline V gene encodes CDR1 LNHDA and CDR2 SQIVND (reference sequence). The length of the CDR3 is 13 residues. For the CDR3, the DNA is TGTGCCAGTAGCGACAGGGGTGACTATGGCTACACCTTC. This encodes CASSDRGDYGYTF.

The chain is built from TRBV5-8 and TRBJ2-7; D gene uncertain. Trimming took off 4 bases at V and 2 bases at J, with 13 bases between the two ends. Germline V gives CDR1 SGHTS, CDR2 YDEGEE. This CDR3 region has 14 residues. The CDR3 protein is CASSPLALPYEQYF. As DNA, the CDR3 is TGTGCCAGCAGCCCGCTGGCCTTGCCCTACGAGCAGTACTTC. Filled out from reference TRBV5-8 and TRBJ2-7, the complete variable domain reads EAGVTQSPTHLIKTRGQQATLRCSPISGHTSVYWYQQALGLGLQFLLWYDEGEERNRGNFPPRFSGRQFPNYSSELNVNALELEDSALYLCASSPLALPYEQYFGPGTRLTVT.

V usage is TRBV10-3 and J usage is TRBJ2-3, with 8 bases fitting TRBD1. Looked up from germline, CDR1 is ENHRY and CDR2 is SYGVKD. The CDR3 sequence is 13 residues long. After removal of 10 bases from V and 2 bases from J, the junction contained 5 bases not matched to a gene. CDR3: CANGQGYTDTQYF. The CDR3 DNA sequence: TGTGCCAACGGACAGGGTTACACAGATACGCAGTATTTT.

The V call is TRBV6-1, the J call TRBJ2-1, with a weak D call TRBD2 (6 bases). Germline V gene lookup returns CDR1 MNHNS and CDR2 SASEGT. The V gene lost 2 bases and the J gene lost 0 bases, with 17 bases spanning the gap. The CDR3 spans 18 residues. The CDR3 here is CASSEILGGASSYNEQFF. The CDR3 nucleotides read TGTGCCAGCAGTGAAATCCTAGGAGGGGCGTCCTCCTACAATGAGCAGTTCTTC.

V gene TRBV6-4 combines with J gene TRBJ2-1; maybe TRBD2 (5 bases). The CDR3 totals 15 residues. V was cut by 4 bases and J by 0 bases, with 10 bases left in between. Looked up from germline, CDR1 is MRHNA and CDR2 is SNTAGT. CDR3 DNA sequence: TGTGCCAGCAGTGCAACGGGGAGCTCCTACAATGAGCAGTTCTTC. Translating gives CASSATGSSYNEQFF.

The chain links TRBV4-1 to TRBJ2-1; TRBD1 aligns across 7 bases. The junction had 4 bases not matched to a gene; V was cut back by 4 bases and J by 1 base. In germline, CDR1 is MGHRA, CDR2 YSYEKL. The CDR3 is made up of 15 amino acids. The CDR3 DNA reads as TGCGCCAGCAGCCGCACAGGGGATTCCTACAATGAGCAGTTCTTC. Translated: CASSRTGDSYNEQFF.

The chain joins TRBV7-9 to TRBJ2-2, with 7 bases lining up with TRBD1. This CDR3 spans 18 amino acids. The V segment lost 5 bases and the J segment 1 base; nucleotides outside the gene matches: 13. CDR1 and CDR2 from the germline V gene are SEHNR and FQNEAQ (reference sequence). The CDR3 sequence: CASSPVVWGQRNTGELFF. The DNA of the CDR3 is TGTGCCAGCAGCCCCGTAGTCTGGGGACAGAGGAACACCGGGGAGCTGTTTTTT.

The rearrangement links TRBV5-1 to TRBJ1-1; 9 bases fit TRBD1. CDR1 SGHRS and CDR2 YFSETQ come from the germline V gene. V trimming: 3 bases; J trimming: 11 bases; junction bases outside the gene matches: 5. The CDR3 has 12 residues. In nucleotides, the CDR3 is TGCGCCAGCAGCTCTCAAGACAGGGGGGCTTTCTTT. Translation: CASSSQDRGAFF. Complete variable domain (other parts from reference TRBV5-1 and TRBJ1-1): KAGVTQTPRYLIKTRGQQVTLSCSPISGHRSVSWYQQTPGQGLQFLFEYFSETQRNKGNFPGRFSGRQFSNSRSEMNVSTLELGDSALYLCASSSQDRGAFFGQGTRLTVV.

The CDR3 DNA sequence: TGTGCCAGTAGTATTTCGTCGGCAGATACTAAGCAGTTCTTC. This codes for CASSISSADTKQFF. The chain recombines TRBV19 with TRBJ2-1, with D uncertain. The CDR3 sequence is 14 residues long. The germline V gene encodes CDR1 LNHDA and CDR2 SQIVND (reference sequence). V was clipped by 3 bases and J by 11 bases, with 17 bases between them. Filled out from reference TRBV19 and TRBJ2-1, the complete variable domain reads DGGITQSPKYLFRKEGQNVTLSCEQNLNHDAMYWYRQDPGQGLRLIYYSQIVNDFQKGDIAEGYSVSREKKESFPLTVTSAQKNPTAFYLCASSISSADTKQFFGPGTRLTVL.

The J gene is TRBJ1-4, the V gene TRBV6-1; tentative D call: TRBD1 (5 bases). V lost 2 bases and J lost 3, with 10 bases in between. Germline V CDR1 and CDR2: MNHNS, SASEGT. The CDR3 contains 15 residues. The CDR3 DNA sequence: TGTGCCAGCAGTGAACTAGGGGCAGCTAATGAAAAACTGTTTTTT. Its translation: CASSELGAANEKLFF.

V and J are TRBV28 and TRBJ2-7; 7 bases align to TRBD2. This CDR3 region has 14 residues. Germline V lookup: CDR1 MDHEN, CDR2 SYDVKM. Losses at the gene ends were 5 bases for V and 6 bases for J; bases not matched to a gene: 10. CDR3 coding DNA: TGTGCCAGCAGTCCGGGAGGAGCTTGGGGCGAGCAGTACTTC. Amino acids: CASSPGGAWGEQYF.

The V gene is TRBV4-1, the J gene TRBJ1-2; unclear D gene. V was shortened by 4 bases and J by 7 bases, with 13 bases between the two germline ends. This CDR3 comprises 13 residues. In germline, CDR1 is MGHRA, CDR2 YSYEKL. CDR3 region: CASSRLPGGGYTF. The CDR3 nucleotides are TGCGCCAGCAGCCGATTGCCCGGAGGTGGCTACACCTTC.

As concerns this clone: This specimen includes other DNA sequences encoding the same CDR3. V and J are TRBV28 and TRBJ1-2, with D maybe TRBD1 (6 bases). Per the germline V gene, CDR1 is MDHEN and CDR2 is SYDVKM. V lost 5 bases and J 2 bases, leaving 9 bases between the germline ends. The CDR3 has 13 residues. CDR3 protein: CASSLTGNYGYTF. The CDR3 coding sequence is TGTGCCAGCAGTCTAACAGGGAACTATGGCTACACCTTC.

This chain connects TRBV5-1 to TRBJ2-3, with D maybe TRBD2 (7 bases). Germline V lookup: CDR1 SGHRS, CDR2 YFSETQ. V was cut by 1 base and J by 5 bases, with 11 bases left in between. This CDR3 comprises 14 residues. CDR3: CASSLTGRGDTQYF. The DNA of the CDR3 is TGCGCCAGCAGCTTGACAGGGAGGGGAGATACGCAGTATTTT. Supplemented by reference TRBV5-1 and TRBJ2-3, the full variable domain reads KAGVTQTPRYLIKTRGQQVTLSCSPISGHRSVSWYQQTPGQGLQFLFEYFSETQRNKGNFPGRFSGRQFSNSRSEMNVSTLELGDSALYLCASSLTGRGDTQYFGPGTRLTVL.